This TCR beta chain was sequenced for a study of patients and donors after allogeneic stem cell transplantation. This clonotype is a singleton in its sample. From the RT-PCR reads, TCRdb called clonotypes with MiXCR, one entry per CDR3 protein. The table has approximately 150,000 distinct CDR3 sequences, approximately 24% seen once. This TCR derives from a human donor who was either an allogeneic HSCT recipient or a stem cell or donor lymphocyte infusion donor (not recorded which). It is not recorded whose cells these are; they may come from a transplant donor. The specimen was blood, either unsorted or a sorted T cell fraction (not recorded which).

DNA of the CDR3: TGTGCCAGCAGCCTCGCCCGCCAAGAGACCCAGTACTTC. Translated: CASSLARQETQYF. This sequence joins TRBV7-2 and TRBJ2-5; D remains ambiguous. CDR1 is SGHTA, CDR2 FQGNSA, per germline. V dropped 5 bases and J dropped 1 base, with 8 bases sitting between them. CDR3 size: 13 residues.